One sample yielded the 20 T cell receptor beta chains listed below, sequenced in a study of T cell changes during pregnancy in multiple sclerosis. Here immunoSEQ multiplex PCR was the method, and the copy in TCRdb shows in-frame clones only, minus some. The repertoire holds about 38,000 clones, with about 92% as singletons. The source material was CD8+ T cells from peripheral blood mononuclear cells, sampled in the third trimester of pregnancy. The receptors shown here come from a female donor with multiple sclerosis, enrolled in a pregnancy study.

The V gene is TRBV6-5, the J gene TRBJ1-5; 8 bases are a match to TRBD1. The CDR3 spans 13 residues. The V gene's germline CDR1 is MNHEY and CDR2 SVGAGI. V lost 2 bases and J lost 6; bases outside the gene matches: 0. CDR3 protein: CASSYTGGQPQHF. CDR3 sequence (DNA): TGTGCCAGCAGTTACACAGGGGGTCAGCCCCAGCATTTT.

The table lists this clone with a count of one. V usage is TRBV7-6 and J usage is TRBJ1-1, with D perhaps TRBD1 (5 bases). The CDR3 is made up of 15 amino acids. Germline CDR1 SGHVS, CDR2 FNYEAQ. V was clipped by 4 bases and J by 0 bases, with 12 bases between them. Here the CDR3 DNA reads TGTGCCAGCAGCTCAAACAGGAACATGAACACTGAAGCTTTCTTT. Protein product: CASSSNRNMNTEAFF. Full variable domain (rest looked up from reference TRBV7-6 and TRBJ1-1): GAGVSQSPRYKVTKRGQDVALRCDPISGHVSLYWYRQALGQGPEFLTYFNYEAQQDKSGLPNDRFSAERPEGSISTLTIQRTEQRDSAMYRCASSSNRNMNTEAFFGQGTRLTVV.

The gene calls are TRBV27 and TRBJ1-6; TRBD1 agrees at 7 bases. In germline, CDR1 is MNHEY, CDR2 SMNVEV (reference sequence). The CDR3 consists of 16 residues. V lost 4 bases and J lost 8; bases outside the gene matches: 11. In DNA form, the CDR3 reads TGTGCCAGCAGTTCGGGACAGCCCTGGGGAGATTCACCCCTCCACTTT. Translating gives CASSSGQPWGDSPLHF.

CDR3 residues: CASSLIGGRNTEAFF. DNA for the CDR3: TGTGCCAGCAGCTTGATTGGCGGCAGGAACACTGAAGCTTTCTTT. This sequence joins TRBV13 and TRBJ1-1; D is undetermined. The V end was cut by 3 bases, the J end by 1 base, with 12 bases between. CDR3 length: 15 amino acids. Germline values: CDR1 PRHDT, CDR2 FYEKMQ (reference sequence).

The chain employs TRBV4-1 and TRBJ2-3; 10 bases are a match to TRBD2. The V gene's germline CDR1 is MGHRA and CDR2 YSYEKL. The CDR3 extends over 18 amino acids. The V gene end was trimmed by 0 bases and the J gene end by 6 bases; junction bases not matched to a gene: 12. In DNA form, the CDR3 reads TGCGCCAGCAGCCAAGATTCTTCTAGCGGGGGTGGATTTGATACGCAGTATTTT. Translated, it gives CASSQDSSSGGGFDTQYF.

The J gene is TRBJ1-3, the V gene TRBV13, with 7 bases identical to TRBD1. The CDR3 sequence is 12 residues long. The V gene's germline CDR1 is PRHDT and CDR2 FYEKMQ (reference sequence). The junction had 3 bases not matched to a gene; V was cut back by 10 bases and J by 3 bases. The CDR3 loop reads CATTGLGNTIYF. The CDR3 DNA is TGTGCCACGACAGGGCTTGGAAACACCATATATTTT.

The chain combines TRBV5-1 with TRBJ2-5, with 9 bases matching TRBD1. Looked up from germline, CDR1 is SGHRS and CDR2 is YFSETQ. The CDR3 spans 16 residues. V gave up 0 bases and J gave up 0 bases; unmatched junction bases: 3. The CDR3, as DNA: TGCGCCAGCAGCTTGGGACAGGGGGTTTACCAAGAGACCCAGTACTTC. Encoded protein: CASSLGQGVYQETQYF.

V is TRBV27 and J is TRBJ2-3; 10 nucleotides agree with TRBD2. The CDR3 spans 16 residues. Germline V gene lookup returns CDR1 MNHEY and CDR2 SMNVEV (reference sequence). V shed 3 bases and J 4 bases; nucleotides not matched to a gene: 7. The DNA of the CDR3 is TGTGCCAGCAGTTTCGGTCTAGCGGGGGTCGCAGATACGCAGTATTTT. It encodes CASSFGLAGVADTQYF.

This sequence joins TRBV9 and TRBJ2-2; the match to TRBD1 covers 9 bases. The CDR3 spans 16 residues. V lost 3 bases to trimming and J lost 5 bases; unmatched junction nucleotides: 8. CDR1 SGDLS and CDR2 YYNGEE come from the germline V gene. The CDR3 region is CASSAPTGGGTGELFF. DNA for the CDR3: TGTGCCAGCAGCGCCCCCACAGGGGGCGGGACCGGGGAGCTGTTTTTT.

This chain links TRBV7-9 with TRBJ1-6; unclear D gene. Germline-derived CDR1 and CDR2 are SEHNR and FQNEAQ (reference sequence). This CDR3 is built from 14 residues. Trimming pared 4 bases from V and 8 bases from J, leaving 12 bases between. CDR3: CASSSGIGDSPLHF. The CDR3 DNA reads as TGTGCCAGCAGCTCGGGAATCGGGGATTCACCCCTCCACTTT. The full variable domain, in which reference TRBV7-9 and TRBJ1-6 provide the parts outside the CDR3, is DTGVSQNPRHKITKRGQNVTFRCDPISEHNRLYWYRQTLGQGPEFLTYFQNEAQLEKSRLLSDRFSAERPKGSFSTLEIQRTEQGDSAMYLCASSSGIGDSPLHFGNGTRLTVT.

About this clone itself: Other DNA sequences in this specimen translate into the identical CDR3. This chain links TRBV11-3 with TRBJ2-5, with D possibly matching TRBD1 (6 bases). The V gene lost 0 bases and the J gene lost 5 bases, with 16 bases spanning the gap. The germline CDR1 and CDR2 sequences are SGHNT and YENEEA. The CDR3 sequence is 16 residues long. For the CDR3, the DNA is TGTGCCAGCAGCTTAGACTCCGTCAGGGGAGATGAGACCCAGTACTTC. This encodes CASSLDSVRGDETQYF.

The chain uses TRBV4-1 and TRBJ2-7, with 9 bases that match TRBD2. There are 15 residues in the CDR3. J gave up 3 bases and V 5 bases, and 8 bases lay outside the gene matches. Germline lookup yields CDR1 MGHRA and CDR2 YSYEKL. CDR3 sequence: CASSTAGTSNYEQYF. CDR3 DNA: TGCGCCAGCAGCACAGCCGGGACTAGCAACTACGAGCAGTACTTC.

The V call is TRBV10-2, the J call TRBJ1-5, with 9 nucleotides matching TRBD1. The CDR3 length is 15 residues. Germline V CDR1 and CDR2: WSHSY, SAAADI. V shed 6 bases, J shed 6 bases, and the junction held 9 bases outside the gene matches. In nucleotides, the CDR3 is TGCGCCAGCAGCACCGGGACAGGGAGGACTCAGCCCCAGCATTTT. Translating it yields CASSTGTGRTQPQHF.

The chain employs TRBV9 and TRBJ2-1, with 8 bases fitting TRBD2. Per the germline V gene, CDR1 is SGDLS and CDR2 is YYNGEE. There are 15 residues in the CDR3. Unmatched junction bases numbered 12, after V lost 5 bases and J lost 8 bases. The CDR3 sequence: CASSKRTSSRDEQFF. CDR3 in DNA: TGTGCCAGCAGTAAGAGGACTAGCTCTCGGGATGAGCAGTTCTTC.

The chain links TRBV7-9 to TRBJ2-1, with D possibly matching TRBD2 (6 bases). The CDR3 is made up of 17 amino acids. Germline CDR1 is SEHNR and CDR2 is FQNEAQ (reference sequence). Trimming stripped 5 bases from V and 4 bases from J, with 21 bases between. CDR3 in amino acids: CASSIRSGTRLYNEQFF. As DNA, the CDR3 is TGTGCCAGCAGCATACGGTCCGGGACTCGCCTGTACAATGAGCAGTTCTTC.

The chain combines TRBV5-1 with TRBJ2-5; D ambiguous. CDR1 SGHRS and CDR2 YFSETQ come from the germline V gene. The CDR3 totals 14 residues. Trimming took off 2 bases at V and 5 bases at J, with 13 bases between the two ends. This CDR3 is CASSFWSPRETQYF. As DNA, the CDR3 is TGCGCCAGCAGCTTCTGGTCTCCCAGGGAGACCCAGTACTTC.

Written as DNA, the CDR3 is TGTGCCAGCAGCTTGACAACGAACACTGAAGCTTTCTTT. It translates to CASSLTTNTEAFF. The chain is built from TRBV9 and TRBJ1-1; D remains ambiguous. Germline CDR1 SGDLS, CDR2 YYNGEE. The CDR3 runs 13 residues. Trimming cost V 4 bases and J 1 base, with 8 bases left between them.

This chain uses TRBV6-5 with TRBJ2-7, with TRBD2 identical over 10 bases. This CDR3 spans 14 amino acids. The J segment lost 2 bases and the V segment lost 5 bases, leaving 3 bases of the junction unmatched. Germline V gene data show CDR1 as MNHEY and CDR2 as SVGAGI. The CDR3 DNA sequence: TGTGCCAGCAGTAGCACTAGCGGGACCTACGAGCAGTACTTC. This sequence encodes CASSSTSGTYEQYF.

The J gene is TRBJ1-6, the V gene TRBV2, with unresolved D. The CDR3 totals 17 residues. Germline CDR1 reads SNHLY; CDR2 reads FYNNEI. V lost 6 bases and J 0 bases, leaving 15 bases between the germline ends. The CDR3 spells CASSGYNPSSYNSPLHF. The CDR3 DNA follows: TGTGCCAGCAGCGGGTACAACCCCAGCTCCTATAATTCACCCCTCCACTTT.

The J gene is TRBJ1-1, the V gene TRBV15; maybe TRBD1 (6 bases). This CDR3 comprises 13 residues. Germline values: CDR1 LNHNV, CDR2 YYDKDF (reference sequence). V lost 5 bases and J lost 5, with 12 bases in between. The DNA of the CDR3 is TGTGCCACCAGCTCTACAGGGCGGACTGAAGCTTTCTTT. Protein sequence: CATSSTGRTEAFF. The entire variable domain, with the rest obtained from reference TRBV15 and TRBJ1-1, is as follows: DAMVIQNPRYQVTQFGKPVTLSCSQTLNHNVMYWYQQKSSQAPKLLFHYYDKDFNNEADTPDNFQSRRPNTSFCFLDIRSPGLGDTAMYLCATSSTGRTEAFFGQGTRLTVV.